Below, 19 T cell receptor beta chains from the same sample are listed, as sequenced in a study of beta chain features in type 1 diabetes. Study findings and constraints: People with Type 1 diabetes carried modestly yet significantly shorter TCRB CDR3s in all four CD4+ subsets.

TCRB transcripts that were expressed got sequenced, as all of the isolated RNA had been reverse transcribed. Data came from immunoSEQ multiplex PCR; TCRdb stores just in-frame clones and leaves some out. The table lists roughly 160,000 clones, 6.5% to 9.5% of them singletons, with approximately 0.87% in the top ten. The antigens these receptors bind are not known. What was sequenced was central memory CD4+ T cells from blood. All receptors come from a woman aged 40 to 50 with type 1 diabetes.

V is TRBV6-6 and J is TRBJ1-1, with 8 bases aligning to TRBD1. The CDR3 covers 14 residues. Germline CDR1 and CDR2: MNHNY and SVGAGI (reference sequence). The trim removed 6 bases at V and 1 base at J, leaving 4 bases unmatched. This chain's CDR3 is CASRLDRENTEAFF. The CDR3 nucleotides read TGTGCCAGCAGATTGGACAGGGAGAACACTGAAGCTTTCTTT.

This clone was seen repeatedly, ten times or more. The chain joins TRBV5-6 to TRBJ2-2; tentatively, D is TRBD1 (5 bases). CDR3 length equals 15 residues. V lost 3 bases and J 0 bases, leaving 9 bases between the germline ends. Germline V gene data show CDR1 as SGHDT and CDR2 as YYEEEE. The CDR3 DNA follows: TGTGCCAGCAGCTATGACAGTGCGAACACCGGGGAGCTGTTTTTT. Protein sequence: CASSYDSANTGELFF.

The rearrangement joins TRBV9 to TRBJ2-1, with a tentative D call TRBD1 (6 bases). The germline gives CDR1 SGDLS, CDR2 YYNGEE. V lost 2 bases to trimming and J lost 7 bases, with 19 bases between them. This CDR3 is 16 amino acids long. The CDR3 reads CASSVSTGTNTNEQFF. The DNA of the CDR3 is TGTGCCAGCAGCGTGTCGACTGGGACAAATACGAATGAGCAGTTCTTC. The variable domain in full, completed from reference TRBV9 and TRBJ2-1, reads DSGVTQTPKHLITATGQRVTLRCSPRSGDLSVYWYQQSLDQGLQFLIQYYNGEERAKGNILERFSAQQFPDLHSELNLSSLELGDSALYFCASSVSTGTNTNEQFFGPGTRLTVL.

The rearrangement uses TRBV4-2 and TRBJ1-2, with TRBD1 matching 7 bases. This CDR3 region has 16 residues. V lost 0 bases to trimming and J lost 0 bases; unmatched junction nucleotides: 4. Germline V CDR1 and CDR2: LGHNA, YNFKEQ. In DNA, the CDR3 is TGTGCCAGCAGCCAAGATTGGGGACAGACTAACTATGGCTACACCTTC. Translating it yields CASSQDWGQTNYGYTF.

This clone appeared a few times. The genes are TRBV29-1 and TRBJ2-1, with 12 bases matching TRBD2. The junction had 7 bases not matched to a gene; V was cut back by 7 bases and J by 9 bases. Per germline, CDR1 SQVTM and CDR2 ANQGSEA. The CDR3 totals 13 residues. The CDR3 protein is CSERPSGRVEQFF. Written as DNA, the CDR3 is TGCAGCGAACGGCCTAGCGGGAGGGTTGAGCAGTTCTTC.

CDR3 loop: CASSLVGPTGEQFF. For the CDR3, the DNA is TGTGCCAGCAGCTTAGTGGGACCGACAGGTGAGCAGTTCTTC. The chain combines TRBV7-2 with TRBJ2-1; D possibly corresponds to TRBD1 (6 bases). V lost 1 base and J 9 bases, leaving 13 bases between the germline ends. This CDR3 has 14 residues. CDR1 SGHTA and CDR2 FQGNSA come from the germline V gene.

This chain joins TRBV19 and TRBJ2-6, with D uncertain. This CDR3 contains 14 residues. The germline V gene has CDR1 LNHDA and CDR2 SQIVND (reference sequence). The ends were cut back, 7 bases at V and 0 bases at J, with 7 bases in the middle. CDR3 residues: CASTEHSGANVLTF. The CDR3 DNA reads TGTGCCAGTACGGAGCACTCTGGGGCCAACGTCCTGACTTTC.

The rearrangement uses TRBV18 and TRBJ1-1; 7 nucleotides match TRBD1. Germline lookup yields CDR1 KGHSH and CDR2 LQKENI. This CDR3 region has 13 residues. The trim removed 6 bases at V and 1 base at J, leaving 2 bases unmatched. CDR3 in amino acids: CASSRDRNTEAFF. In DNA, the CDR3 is TGTGCCAGCTCGCGGGACAGGAACACTGAAGCTTTCTTT.

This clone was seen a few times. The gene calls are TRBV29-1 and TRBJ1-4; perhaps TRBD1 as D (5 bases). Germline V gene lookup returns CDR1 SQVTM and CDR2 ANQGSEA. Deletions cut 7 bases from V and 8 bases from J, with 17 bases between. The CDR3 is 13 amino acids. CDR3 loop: CSGGGRYAEKLFF. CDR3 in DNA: TGCAGCGGGGGGGGGAGGTACGCCGAAAAACTGTTTTTT.

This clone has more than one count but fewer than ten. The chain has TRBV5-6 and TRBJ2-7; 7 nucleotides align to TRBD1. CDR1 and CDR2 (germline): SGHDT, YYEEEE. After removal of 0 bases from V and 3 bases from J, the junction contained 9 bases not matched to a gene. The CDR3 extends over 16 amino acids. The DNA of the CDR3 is TGTGCCAGCAGCTTGGCTGTTGGACAGGTCGTCTACGAGCAGTACTTC. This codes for CASSLAVGQVVYEQYF.

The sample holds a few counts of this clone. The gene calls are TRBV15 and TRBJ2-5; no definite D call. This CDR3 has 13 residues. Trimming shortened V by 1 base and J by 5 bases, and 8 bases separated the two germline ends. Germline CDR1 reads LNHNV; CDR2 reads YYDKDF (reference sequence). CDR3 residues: CATSRAGGETQYF. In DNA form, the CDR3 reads TGTGCCACCAGCAGAGCGGGTGGCGAGACCCAGTACTTC.

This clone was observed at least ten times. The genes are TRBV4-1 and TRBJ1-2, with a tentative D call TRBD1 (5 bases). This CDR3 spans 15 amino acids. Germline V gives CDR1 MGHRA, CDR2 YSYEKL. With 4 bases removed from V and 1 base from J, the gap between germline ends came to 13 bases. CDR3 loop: CASSPGGARNYGYTF. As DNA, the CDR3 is TGCGCCAGCAGCCCCGGAGGGGCACGTAACTATGGCTACACCTTC.

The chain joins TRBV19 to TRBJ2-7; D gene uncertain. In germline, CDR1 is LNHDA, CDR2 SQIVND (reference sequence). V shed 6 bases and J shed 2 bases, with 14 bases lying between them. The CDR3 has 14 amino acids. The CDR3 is CASSYDMAAYEQYF. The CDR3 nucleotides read TGTGCCAGTAGCTACGATATGGCGGCCTACGAGCAGTACTTC.

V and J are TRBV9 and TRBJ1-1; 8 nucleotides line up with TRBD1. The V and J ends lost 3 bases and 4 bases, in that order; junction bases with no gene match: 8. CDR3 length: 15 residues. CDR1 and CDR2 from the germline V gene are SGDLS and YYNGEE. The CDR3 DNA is TGTGCCAGCAGCGCTTCAACCGGACAGGGCACTGAAGCTTTCTTT. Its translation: CASSASTGQGTEAFF.

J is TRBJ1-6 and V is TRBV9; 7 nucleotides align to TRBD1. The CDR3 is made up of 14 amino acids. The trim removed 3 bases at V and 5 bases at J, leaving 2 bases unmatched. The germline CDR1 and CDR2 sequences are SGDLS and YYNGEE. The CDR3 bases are TGTGCCAGCAGCGGAGACAGGGATAATTCACCCCTCCACTTT. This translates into CASSGDRDNSPLHF.

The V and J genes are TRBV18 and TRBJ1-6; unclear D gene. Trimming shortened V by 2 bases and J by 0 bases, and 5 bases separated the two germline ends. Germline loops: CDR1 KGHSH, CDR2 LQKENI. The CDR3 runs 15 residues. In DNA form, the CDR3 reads TGTGCCAGCTCACCAGAGAGCTCCTATAATTCACCCCTCCACTTT. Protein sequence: CASSPESSYNSPLHF.

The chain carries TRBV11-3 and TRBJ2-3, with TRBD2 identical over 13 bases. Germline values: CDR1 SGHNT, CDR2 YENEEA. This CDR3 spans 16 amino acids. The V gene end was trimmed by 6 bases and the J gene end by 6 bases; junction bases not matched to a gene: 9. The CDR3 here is CASSNRLAGGSDTQYF. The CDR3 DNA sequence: TGTGCCAGCAGTAACAGACTAGCGGGGGGTAGCGATACGCAGTATTTT.

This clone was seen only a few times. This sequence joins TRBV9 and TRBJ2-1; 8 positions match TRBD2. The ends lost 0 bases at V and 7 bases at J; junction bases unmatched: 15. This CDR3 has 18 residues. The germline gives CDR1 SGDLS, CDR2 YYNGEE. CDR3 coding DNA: TGTGCCAGCAGCGTAGGGGGGTGGAGCGGGAGCGCGGGTAATGAGCAGTTCTTC. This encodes CASSVGGWSGSAGNEQFF.

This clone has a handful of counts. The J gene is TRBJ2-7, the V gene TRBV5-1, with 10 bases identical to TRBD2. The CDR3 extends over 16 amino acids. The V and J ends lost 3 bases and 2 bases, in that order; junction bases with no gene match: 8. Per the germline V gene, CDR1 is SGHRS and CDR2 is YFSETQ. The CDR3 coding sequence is TGCGCCAGCAGCTGGGCGGCGGGACTAGCGACCTACGAGCAGTACTTC. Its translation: CASSWAAGLATYEQYF.